This TCR beta chain was observed in a study of blood T cell repertoires in COVID-19. Study context: Material from acute and convalescent COVID-19 was sourced from the United States, Italy and Spain. Sources were T cells, B-cell-depleted T cells, or PBMCs; the material itself was cDNA or gDNA.

In the original workflow: Amplification of reference gene primers was used by the study to estimate nucleated cell counts. Sequencing used immunoSEQ multiplex PCR; TCRdb keeps in-frame clones, though not all of them. The V and J calls and the clone size are those of that table, but D and trimming were determined from the DNA. The table lists hundreds of thousands of clones, 65% to 90% of them singletons. In germline, CDR1 is SEHNR, CDR2 FQNEAQ (reference sequence). This CDR3 is 14 amino acids long. Trimming removed 5 bases at V and 8 bases at J, with 16 bases between. The sequenced sample was PBMCs or T cells enriched from blood (not recorded which). This sequence originates from a woman aged 45-60 years with acute COVID-19. V is TRBV7-9 and J is TRBJ2-1, with a possible D match to TRBD1 (5 bases). CDR3 in amino acids: CASSTAQVVDEQFF. For the CDR3, the DNA is TGTGCCAGCAGCACAGCACAGGTGGTGGATGAGCAGTTCTTC.